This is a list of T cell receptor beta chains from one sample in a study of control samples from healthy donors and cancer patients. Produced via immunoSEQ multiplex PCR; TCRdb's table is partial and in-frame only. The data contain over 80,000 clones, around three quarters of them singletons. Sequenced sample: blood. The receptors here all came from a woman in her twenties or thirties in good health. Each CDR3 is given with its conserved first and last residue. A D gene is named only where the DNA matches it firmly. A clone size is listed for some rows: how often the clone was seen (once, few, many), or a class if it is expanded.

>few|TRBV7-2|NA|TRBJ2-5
TGTGCCAGCAGCTTTCCAGGGCCTCGGACCCAGTACTTC
CASSFPGPRTQYF
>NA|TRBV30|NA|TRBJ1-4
TGTGCCTGGAGTGTTGCAGGGTCTGGAGAAAAACTGTTTTTT
CAWSVAGSGEKLFF
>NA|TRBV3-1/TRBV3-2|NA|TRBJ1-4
TGTGCCAGCAGCCGTTTGAACGGACCTAATGAAAAACTGTTTTTT
CASSRLNGPNEKLFF
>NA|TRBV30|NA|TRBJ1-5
TGTGCCTGGAGTGTACGAGGAAGCAATCAGCCCCAGCATTTT
CAWSVRGSNQPQHF
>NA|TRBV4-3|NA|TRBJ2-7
TGCGCCAGCAGCCAAGACTCAGGGTACGAGCAGTACTTC
CASSQDSGYEQYF
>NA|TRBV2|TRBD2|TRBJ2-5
TGTGCCAGCAGTGTACCGGGACTAGCGGGGGGGACCCAGTACTTC
CASSVPGLAGGTQYF
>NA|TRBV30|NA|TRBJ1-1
TGTGCCTGGAGTAAGAGGGCGAACACTGAAGCTTTCTTT
CAWSKRANTEAFF
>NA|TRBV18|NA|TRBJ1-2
TGTGCCGCAACCCAGGGCACTGGCGATGGCTACACCTTC
CAATQGTGDGYTF
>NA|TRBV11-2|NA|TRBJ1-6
TGTGCCAGCAGCCGAACTCGAATGAAACAGGGACGGAATTCACCCCTCCACTTT
CASSRTRMKQGRNSPLHF
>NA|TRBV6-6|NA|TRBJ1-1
TGTGCCAGCAGTACCCCGTTGAACACTGAAGCTTTCTTT
CASSTPLNTEAFF
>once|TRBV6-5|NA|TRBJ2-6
TGTGCCAGCAGGGTATACTCTGGGGCCAACGTCCTGACTTTC
CASRVYSGANVLTF
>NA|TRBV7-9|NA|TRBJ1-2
TGTGCCAGCAGCTTAGGCCCCGACGGCTATGGCTACACCTTC
CASSLGPDGYGYTF
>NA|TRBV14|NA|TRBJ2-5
TGTGCCAGCAGCCAAGTCTCGAAAACCCAGTACTTC
CASSQVSKTQYF
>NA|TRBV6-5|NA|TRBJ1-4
TGTGCCAGCAGGGGGACGGGAGGTGAAAAACTGTTTTTT
CASRGTGGEKLFF
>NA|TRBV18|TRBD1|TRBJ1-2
TGTGCCAGCTCCCTTACCCGGGACAGGGTCTATGGCTACACCTTC
CASSLTRDRVYGYTF
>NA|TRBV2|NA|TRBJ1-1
TGTGCCAGCAGTGAGACTCGAATGAACACTGAAGCTTTCTTT
CASSETRMNTEAFF
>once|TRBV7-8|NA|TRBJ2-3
TGTGCCAGCAGCTATCCACTAGGGGCAACAGATACGCAGTATTTT
CASSYPLGATDTQYF
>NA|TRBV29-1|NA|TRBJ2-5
TGCAGCGTTCTTTTGATGCCGACCCAGTACTTC
CSVLLMPTQYF
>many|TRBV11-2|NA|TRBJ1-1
TGTGCCAGCAGCTTAGTACTCACCAGGAACACTGAAGCTTTCTTT
CASSLVLTRNTEAFF
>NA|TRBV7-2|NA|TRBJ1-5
TGTGCCAGCAGCCCGGGGGTGGGCAGGAGCAATCAGCCCCAGCATTTT
CASSPGVGRSNQPQHF
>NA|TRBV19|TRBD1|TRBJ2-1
TGTGCCAGTGGAGACAGGGGATCCTACAATGAGCAGTTCTTC
CASGDRGSYNEQFF
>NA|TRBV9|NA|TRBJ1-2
TGTGCCAGCAGCGTAGATGGGGGATCCGGCTCTGGCTACACCTTC
CASSVDGGSGSGYTF
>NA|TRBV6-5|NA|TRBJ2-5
TGTGCCAGCAGGGCAGGGTTGGCCTCAGAGACCCAGTACTTC
CASRAGLASETQYF
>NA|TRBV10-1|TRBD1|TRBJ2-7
TGCGCCAGCAGCCGGGACAGGGGTTATGAGCAGTACTTC
CASSRDRGYEQYF
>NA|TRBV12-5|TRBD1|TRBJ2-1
TGTGCTAGTGGTTTGGAGGGACAGGGCCATGAGCAGTTCTTC
CASGLEGQGHEQFF
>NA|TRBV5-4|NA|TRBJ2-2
TGTGCCAGCAGCACGGAACAGGTTGCCGGGGAGCTGTTTTTT
CASSTEQVAGELFF
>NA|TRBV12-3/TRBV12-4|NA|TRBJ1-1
TGTGCCAGCATTTTAGCTAACACTGAAGCTTTCTTT
CASILANTEAFF
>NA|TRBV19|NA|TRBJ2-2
TGTGCCAGTAGTATAGGAAAGGGGGCGAACACCGGGGAGCTGTTTTTT
CASSIGKGANTGELFF